The entry below gives a single T cell receptor (beta chain) sequence along with its context. Its antigen has not been determined. Base qualities are missing; no much larger clone stands one base away. The V and J ends are trimmed by 8 bases and 0 bases, leaving 11 bases between them. The CDR3 measures 14 amino acids from cysteine to phenylalanine. The retained sequence is limited to the CDR3, 42 bases, with the frame set at the first base. CDR1 is given as SEHNR and CDR2 as FQNEAQ, both from the germline V gene (reference sequence). The sample belongs to a study of OX40 agonist ivuxolimab in advanced cancers. Describing the broader study: The costimulatory receptor OX40 (CD134) was targeted by ivuxolimab, a fully human IgG2 agonistic monoclonal antibody. Intravenous ivuxolimab was administered to patients every 2 weeks at six dose levels: 0.01, 0.1, 0.3, 1.5, 3 and 10 mg/kg. Of the roughly 51 patients in dose escalation, some 20 had hepatocellular carcinoma, approximately 15 had melanoma, 9 had renal cell carcinoma and 9 had head and neck cancer. In the dose-escalation cohort, around four fifths of patients were male, and the mean age was approximately 60 years with a range of roughly 20 to 85. Patients were allowed to have had prior anti-PD-1, anti-PD-L1 or anti-CTLA-4 therapy, and approximately 43% of the dose-escalation patients had previously received checkpoint inhibitors. Partial responses occurred in three dose-escalation patients, of whom one had hepatocellular carcinoma and two had cutaneous melanoma. Peripheral TCRbeta sequencing aimed to test whether ivuxolimab altered TCR sequence diversity and caused clonal T-cell expansion. The paper reports the monotherapy dose-escalation portion (N of about 54 patients) of the phase I ivuxolimab trial.

To sequence the TCRbeta CDR3 region, genomic DNA was isolated from the sorted cells. The immunoSEQ Assay was used for sequencing of TCRbeta CDR3 regions. Here the immuneACCESS table is served through TCRdb, limited to in-frame sequences with V and J called. Missing clones are a known gap in these copies; in checked studies unresolved V genes cover under half, and the rest lacks a known reason. The sample table holds tens of thousands of clones, of which roughly 84% were seen once. The leading ten clones occupy 10% to 15% of the sample. The trial excluded patients who had a history of autoimmune disease or who were on systemic immunosuppression. Peripheral blood for TCR sequencing was collected from all dose cohorts at baseline, on cycle 4 day 1, and on cycle 7 day 1. The samples were taken from a phase I, first-in-human, multicenter, open-label dose-escalation trial of ivuxolimab. Adults with locally advanced or metastatic melanoma, renal cell carcinoma, hepatocellular carcinoma or head and neck squamous cell carcinoma were enrolled in the trial. Before TCR sequencing, CD4+ T cells and CD8+ T cells from peripheral blood were sorted into separate populations.

Findings and caveats that apply to the study as a whole: Low levels of normalized T-cell clonal expansion were also seen in some patients who did not respond. Partial responders in the 0.1-3.0 mg/kg groups had among the lowest normalized peripheral clonal expansion, especially among CD8+ T cells. At doses of 0.1 to 3.0 mg/kg, clonal expansion of both CD4+ and CD8+ blood T cells was observed from baseline to week 6. Antigen specificity was not determined for the clonally expanded peripheral T cells. After ivuxolimab, expanded clones were on average more numerous among CD8+ T cells than among CD4+ T cells.

The rearranged chain carries TRBV7-9 and TRBJ2-4; the D call could be TRBD1 or TRBD2, with each sharing 6 bases. The sequencing used CD4+ or CD8+ T cells sorted from blood, collected in a trial of the OX40 agonist ivuxolimab. The TCR originated in an adult with an advanced solid tumor such as melanoma, head and neck, liver or kidney cancer. This receptor has the CDR3 CASPGAQAKNIQYF. DNA sequence: TGTGCCAGCCCGGGGGCTCAAGCCAAAAACATTCAGTACTTC.